Below, 2 T cell receptor beta chains from the same sample are listed, as sequenced in a study of T-cell memory formation after mild COVID-19. TCRdb ran MiXCR on the 5' RACE reads and lists one entry per CDR3 protein. The sample yields more than 85,000 distinct CDR3 sequences, approximately 10% seen once. Sequencing was carried out using PBMCs or a T cell subset sorted from them (not recorded which). The receptor source for this set is a man between 18 and 29 years old who had mild COVID-19 (a few samples of this study predate the infection). Cell type and time point are not known.

The genes are TRBV5-4 and TRBJ2-1, with D possibly TRBD1 on 6 matching bases. The CDR3 spans 14 residues. Between the trimmed V and J ends, which lost 3 bases and 5 bases, there was a span of 12 bases. Germline-derived CDR1 and CDR2 are SGHNT and YYREEE (reference sequence). The CDR3 region has the DNA TGTGCCAGCAGCTCAGGGGTTGGCAACAATGAGCAGTTCTTC. This gives the protein CASSSGVGNNEQFF.

The sample holds a few counts of this clonotype. The V and J genes are TRBV10-3 and TRBJ2-3; 9 bases agree with TRBD1. The CDR3 is made up of 15 amino acids. With 8 bases clipped from V and 4 bases from J, the junction kept 10 bases outside the gene matches. Germline loops: CDR1 ENHRY, CDR2 SYGVKD. Here the CDR3 DNA reads TGTGCCATCGCCGTCGGGACAGGGAGAGCAGATACGCAGTATTTT. The encoded protein is CAIAVGTGRADTQYF.